This T cell receptor beta chain was recovered during a study of metastatic and nonmetastatic thyroid tumors. Looking at the study overall: Where malignant and benign thyroid patients were concerned, repertoires were compared across blood and tumor or nodule tissue.

Original processing methods: Across clinicopathological groups, CDR3 differences served as the basis for building a distant-metastasis classifier for papillary thyroid cancer. With MiXCR, TCRdb reprocessed the PCR reads. TCRdb's processing, not the study's, gives the V and J calls here. The sample has about 11,000 clones; around 41% are singletons. In regard to this clone: The antigen remains unidentified.

Whole-study results and caveats: For both blood and tumor, malignant thyroid tumors reportedly showed significantly higher TCR beta diversity than benign nodules did.

Germline CDR1 is ENHRY and CDR2 is SYGVKD. This CDR3 is 16 amino acids long. The V gene lost 6 bases and the J gene lost 0 bases, with 17 bases spanning the gap. No patient received treatment before thyroid surgery. The sequencing sample was made of tumor tissue. The rearrangement joins TRBV10-3 to TRBJ1-2; TRBD1 is a possible D gene (5 bases). This TCR came from a female donor with papillary thyroid cancer or a benign thyroid nodule (not recorded which). Some clones in this sample may be carry-over from other donors' samples. The CDR3 DNA reads as TGTGCCATCAGCGCCCCTGGGACGGAGGCTAACTATGGCTACACCTTC. Its translation: CAISAPGTEANYGYTF.